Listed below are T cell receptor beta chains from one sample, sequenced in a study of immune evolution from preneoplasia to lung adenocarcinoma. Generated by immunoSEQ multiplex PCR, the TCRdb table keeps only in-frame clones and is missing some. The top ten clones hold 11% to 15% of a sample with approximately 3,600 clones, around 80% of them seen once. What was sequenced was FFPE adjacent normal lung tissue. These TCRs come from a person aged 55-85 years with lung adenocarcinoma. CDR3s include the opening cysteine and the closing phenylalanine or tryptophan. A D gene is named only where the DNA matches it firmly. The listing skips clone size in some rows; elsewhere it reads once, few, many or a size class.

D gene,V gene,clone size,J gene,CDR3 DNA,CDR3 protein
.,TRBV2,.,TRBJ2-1,TGTGCCAGCAGGGCCCGTGGTGGGGACAATGAGCAGTTCTTC,CASRARGGDNEQFF
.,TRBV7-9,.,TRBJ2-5,TGTGCCAGCAGCTCCGGAGGAGTCCAAGAGACCCAGTACTTC,CASSSGGVQETQYF
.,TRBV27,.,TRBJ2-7,TGTGCCAGCAGTTCCGGGGAGGCCTTCTACGAGCAGTACTTC,CASSSGEAFYEQYF
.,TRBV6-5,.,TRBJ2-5,TGTGCCAGCAGTTCTCCCCGGGGCGAACAGGAGACCCAGTACTTC,CASSSPRGEQETQYF
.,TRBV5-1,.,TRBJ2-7,TGCGCCAGCAGCCCGGGAGAGGGCTACGAGCAGTACTTC,CASSPGEGYEQYF
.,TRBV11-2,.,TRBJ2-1,TGTGCCAGCAACCAGAGAGGAGGGCACAATGAGCAGTTCTTC,CASNQRGGHNEQFF
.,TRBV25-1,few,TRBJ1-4,TGTGCCAGCAGTGCCGCTTCCGGGAATGAAAAACTGTTTTTT,CASSAASGNEKLFF
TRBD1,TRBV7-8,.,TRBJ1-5,TGTGCCAGCAGCTTAGGACAGGGGTCTAAACCCCAGCATTTT,CASSLGQGSKPQHF
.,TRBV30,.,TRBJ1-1,TGTGCCTGGAGCGGGGTGAACACTGAAGCTTTCTTT,CAWSGVNTEAFF
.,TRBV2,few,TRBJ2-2,TGTGCCAGCAGTTTTAGATCCGGGGAGCTGTTTTTT,CASSFRSGELFF
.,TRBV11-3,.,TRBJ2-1,TGTGCCAGCAGCCCTCAGTCGAATGAGCAGTTCTTC,CASSPQSNEQFF
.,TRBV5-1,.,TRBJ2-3,TGCGCCAGCAGCTTGAGTGCTGACACAGATACGCAGTATTTT,CASSLSADTDTQYF
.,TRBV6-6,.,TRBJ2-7,TGTGCCAGCAGTTACTCATTTAGGGATGAGCAGTACTTC,CASSYSFRDEQYF
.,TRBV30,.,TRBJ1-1,TGTGCCTGGAAGGGAATGAACACTGAAGCTTTCTTT,CAWKGMNTEAFF
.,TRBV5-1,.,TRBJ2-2,TGCGCCAGCAGCACCAACACCGGGGAGCTGTTTTTT,CASSTNTGELFF
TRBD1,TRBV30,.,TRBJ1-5,TGTGCCTGGGCTGGGACAGGGAGGAGCAATCAGCCCCAGCATTTT,CAWAGTGRSNQPQHF
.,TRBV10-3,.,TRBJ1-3,TGTGCCATCAGTGAGGGGGGACTGGCAGGAAACACCATATATTTT,CAISEGGLAGNTIYF
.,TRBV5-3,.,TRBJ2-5,TGTGCCAGAAGCTTGGACGGGCGGGAGACCCAGTACTTC,CARSLDGRETQYF
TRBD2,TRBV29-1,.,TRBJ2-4,TGCAGCGCCTCCCTAGCGGTAGACATTCAGTACTTC,CSASLAVDIQYF
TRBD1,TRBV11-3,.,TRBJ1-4,TGTGCCAGCAGCTTAGATGGGACAGTAGACGAAAAACTGTTTTTT,CASSLDGTVDEKLFF
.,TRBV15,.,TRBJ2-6,TGTGCCACCAGCAGAGGGGAGTCTGGGGCCAACGTCCTGACTTTC,CATSRGESGANVLTF
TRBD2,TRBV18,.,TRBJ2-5,TGTGCCAGCTCTAGCGGGAGGGCCCAGGAGACCCAGTACTTC,CASSSGRAQETQYF
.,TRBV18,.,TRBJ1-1,TGTGCCAGCTCCCCCAATATGAACACTGAAGCTTTCTTT,CASSPNMNTEAFF
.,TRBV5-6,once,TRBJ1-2,TGTGCCAGCAGCTTGGAAGGGGCTGAGGCTGGCTACACCTTC,CASSLEGAEAGYTF
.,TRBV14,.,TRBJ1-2,TGTGCCAGCAGCCAAGTGGCCTATGGCTACACCTTC,CASSQVAYGYTF
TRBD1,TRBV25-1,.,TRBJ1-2,TGTGCCAGCAGCTCCGGGACAGCCGCAGGATACACCTTC,CASSSGTAAGYTF
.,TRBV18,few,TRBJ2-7,TGTGCCAGCTCACCAATGAAGGGGGCGCGGGGATACGAGCAGTACTTC,CASSPMKGARGYEQYF
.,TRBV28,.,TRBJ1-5,TGTGCCAGCAGTCTTAAGCAGCCCCAGCATTTT,CASSLKQPQHF
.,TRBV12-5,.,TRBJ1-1,TGTGCTAGTGGTTTCTCTGGGTCCACTGAAGCTTTCTTT,CASGFSGSTEAFF
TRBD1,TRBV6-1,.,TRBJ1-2,TGTGCCAGCAGCGAGACAGGGGGCTATGGCTACACCTTC,CASSETGGYGYTF
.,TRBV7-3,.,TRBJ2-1,TGTGCCAGCAGCTTAACTAGCGTAAATGAGCAGTTCTTC,CASSLTSVNEQFF
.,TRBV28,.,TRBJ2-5,TGTGCCAGCAGCTCCATAGCGGAGAAAGAGACCCAGTACTTC,CASSSIAEKETQYF
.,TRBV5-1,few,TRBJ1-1,TGCGCCAGCAGCTCCGCGGGGGCCAGGAACACTGAAGCTTTCTTT,CASSSAGARNTEAFF
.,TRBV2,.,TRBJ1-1,TGTGCCAGCAGCCCCCCCTATGGGACGTCGAACACTGAAGCTTTCTTT,CASSPPYGTSNTEAFF
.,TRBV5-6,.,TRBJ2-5,TGTGCCAGCAGCTCATTACTAAGCTTGGCCCAGTACTTC,CASSSLLSLAQYF
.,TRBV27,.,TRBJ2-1,TGTGCCATTTCCCGGGGGGCGCGCAATGAGCAGTTCTTC,CAISRGARNEQFF
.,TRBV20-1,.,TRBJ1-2,TGCAGTGCTAGACAGGTCGGTGGCTACACCTTC,CSARQVGGYTF
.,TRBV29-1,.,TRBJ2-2,TGCAGCGTAGGGAACACCGGGGAGCTGTTTTTT,CSVGNTGELFF
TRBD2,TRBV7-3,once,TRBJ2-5,TGTGCCAGCAGCTTAGCTAGCGGGAGTGCAGAGACCCAGTACTTC,CASSLASGSAETQYF
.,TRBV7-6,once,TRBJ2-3,TGTGCCAGCAGCCAGGACCAAACAGCGAGGATCGCGCAGTATTTT,CASSQDQTARIAQYF
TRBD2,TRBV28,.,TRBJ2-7,TGTGCCAGCAGCCGGACTAGCGGTAGTTTGGCCTTCTACGAGCAGTACTTC,CASSRTSGSLAFYEQYF
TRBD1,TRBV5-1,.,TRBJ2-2,TGCGCCAGCAGCTTGGGACAGGGAAACACCGGGGAGCTGTTTTTT,CASSLGQGNTGELFF
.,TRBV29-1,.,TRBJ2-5,TGCAGCGTTGTTCGCCTAGGGGAGACCCAGTACTTC,CSVVRLGETQYF
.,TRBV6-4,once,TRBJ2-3,TGTGCCAGCACAGATACGCAGTATTTT,CASTDTQYF
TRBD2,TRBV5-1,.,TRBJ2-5,TGCGCCAGCAGCTTGGAGTCTAGCGGGGGGCAAGAGACCCAGTACTTC,CASSLESSGGQETQYF
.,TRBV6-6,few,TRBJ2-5,TGTGCCAGCAGTTACGATAGCGGCCTAGAGACCCAGTACTTC,CASSYDSGLETQYF
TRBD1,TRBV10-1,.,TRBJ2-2,TGCGCCAGCAGCCCGACAGGGACCGGGGAGCTGTTTTTT,CASSPTGTGELFF
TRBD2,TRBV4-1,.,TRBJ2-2,TGCGCCAGCAGCCAAGATTTATCTAGCGGAACTCACACCGGGGAGCTGTTTTTT,CASSQDLSSGTHTGELFF